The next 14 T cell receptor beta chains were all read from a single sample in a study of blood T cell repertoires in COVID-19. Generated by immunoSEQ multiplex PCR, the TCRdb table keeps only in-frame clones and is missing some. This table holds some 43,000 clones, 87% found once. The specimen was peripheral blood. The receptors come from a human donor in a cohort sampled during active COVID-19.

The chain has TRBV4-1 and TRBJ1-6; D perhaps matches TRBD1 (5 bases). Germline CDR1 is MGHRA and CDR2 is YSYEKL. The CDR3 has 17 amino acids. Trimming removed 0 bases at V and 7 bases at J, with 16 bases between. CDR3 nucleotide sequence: TGCGCCAGCAGCCAAGACAGGGTGCGCGCGGGGAATTCACCCCTCCACTTT. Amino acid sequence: CASSQDRVRAGNSPLHF.

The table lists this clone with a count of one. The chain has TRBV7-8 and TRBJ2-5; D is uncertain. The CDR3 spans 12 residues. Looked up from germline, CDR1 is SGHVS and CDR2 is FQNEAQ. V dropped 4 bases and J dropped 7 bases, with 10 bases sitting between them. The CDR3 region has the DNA TGTGCCAGCAGCTCCTCTGGCGGGACCCAGTACTTC. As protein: CASSSSGGTQYF.

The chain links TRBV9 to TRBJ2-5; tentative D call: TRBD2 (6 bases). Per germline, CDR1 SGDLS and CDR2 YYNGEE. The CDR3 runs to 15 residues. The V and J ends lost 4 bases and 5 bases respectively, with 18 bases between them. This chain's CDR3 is CASSPGVGGMETQYF. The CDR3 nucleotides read TGTGCCAGCAGCCCGGGGGTGGGAGGTATGGAGACCCAGTACTTC.

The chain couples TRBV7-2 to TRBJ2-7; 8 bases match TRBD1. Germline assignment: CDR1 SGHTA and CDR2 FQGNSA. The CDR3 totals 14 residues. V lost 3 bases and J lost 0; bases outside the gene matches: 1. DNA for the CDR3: TGTGCCAGCAGCTTGGACAGGGCCTCCTACGAGCAGTACTTC. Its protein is CASSLDRASYEQYF.

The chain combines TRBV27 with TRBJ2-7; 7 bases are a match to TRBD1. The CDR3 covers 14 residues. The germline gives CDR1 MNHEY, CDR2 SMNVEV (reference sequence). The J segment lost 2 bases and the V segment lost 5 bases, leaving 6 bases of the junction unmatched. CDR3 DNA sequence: TGTGCCAGCAGTCCCCCAGACAGGGCCTACGAGCAGTACTTC. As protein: CASSPPDRAYEQYF.

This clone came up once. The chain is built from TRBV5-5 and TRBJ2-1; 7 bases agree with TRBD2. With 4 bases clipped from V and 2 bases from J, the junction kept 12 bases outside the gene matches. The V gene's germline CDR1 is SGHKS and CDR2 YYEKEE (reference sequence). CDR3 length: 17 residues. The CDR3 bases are TGTGCCAGCAGCCCCAGCTTGAGTCTAGCGGCCTACAATGAGCAGTTCTTC. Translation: CASSPSLSLAAYNEQFF.

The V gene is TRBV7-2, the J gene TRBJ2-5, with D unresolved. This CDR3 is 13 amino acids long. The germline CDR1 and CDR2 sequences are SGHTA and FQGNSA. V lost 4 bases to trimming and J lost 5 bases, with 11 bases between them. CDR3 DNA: TGTGCCAGCAGCTCTTTGGCGGTTGAGACCCAGTACTTC. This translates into CASSSLAVETQYF.

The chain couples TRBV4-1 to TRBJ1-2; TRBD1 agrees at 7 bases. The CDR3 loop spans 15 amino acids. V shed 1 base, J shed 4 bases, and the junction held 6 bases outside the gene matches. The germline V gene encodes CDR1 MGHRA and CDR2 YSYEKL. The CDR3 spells CASSQGTDRRYGYTF. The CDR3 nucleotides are TGCGCCAGCAGCCAAGGGACGGACAGGCGCTATGGCTACACCTTC.

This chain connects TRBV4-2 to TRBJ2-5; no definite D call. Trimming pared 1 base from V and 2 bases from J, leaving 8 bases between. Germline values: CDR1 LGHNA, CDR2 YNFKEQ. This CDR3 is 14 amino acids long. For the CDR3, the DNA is TGTGCCAGCAGCCAAGGACAAAAACAAGAGACCCAGTACTTC. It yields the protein CASSQGQKQETQYF.

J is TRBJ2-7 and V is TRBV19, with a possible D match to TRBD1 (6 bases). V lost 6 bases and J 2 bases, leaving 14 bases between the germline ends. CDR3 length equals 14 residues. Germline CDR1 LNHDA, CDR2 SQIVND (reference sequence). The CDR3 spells CASSAGDYTYEQYF. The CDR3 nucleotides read TGTGCCAGTAGCGCAGGGGATTACACCTACGAGCAGTACTTC.

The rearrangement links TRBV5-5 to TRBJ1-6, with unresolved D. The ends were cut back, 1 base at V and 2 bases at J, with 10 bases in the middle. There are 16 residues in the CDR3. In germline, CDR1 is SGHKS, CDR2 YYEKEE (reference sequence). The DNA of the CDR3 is TGTGCCAGCAGCTTGTTACCGGGGACCTATAATTCACCCCTCCACTTT. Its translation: CASSLLPGTYNSPLHF.

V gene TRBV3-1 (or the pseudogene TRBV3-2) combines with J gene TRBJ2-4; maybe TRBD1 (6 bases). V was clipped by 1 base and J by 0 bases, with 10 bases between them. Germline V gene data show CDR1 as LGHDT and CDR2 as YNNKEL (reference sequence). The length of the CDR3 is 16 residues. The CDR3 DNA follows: TGTGCCAGCAGCCAAGGGACAGTGCTAGCCAAAAACATTCAGTACTTC. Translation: CASSQGTVLAKNIQYF.

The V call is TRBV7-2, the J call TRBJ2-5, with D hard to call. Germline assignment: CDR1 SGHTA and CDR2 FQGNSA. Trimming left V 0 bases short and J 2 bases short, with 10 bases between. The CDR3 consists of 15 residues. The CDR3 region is CASSLALAVQETQYF. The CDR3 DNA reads TGTGCCAGCAGCTTAGCGCTCGCAGTACAAGAGACCCAGTACTTC. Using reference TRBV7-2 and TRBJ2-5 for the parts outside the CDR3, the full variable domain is GAGVSQSPSNKVTEKGKDVELRCDPISGHTALYWYRQSLGQGLEFLIYFQGNSAPDKSGLPSDRFSAERTGGSVSTLTIQRTQQEDSAVYLCASSLALAVQETQYFGPGTRLLVL.

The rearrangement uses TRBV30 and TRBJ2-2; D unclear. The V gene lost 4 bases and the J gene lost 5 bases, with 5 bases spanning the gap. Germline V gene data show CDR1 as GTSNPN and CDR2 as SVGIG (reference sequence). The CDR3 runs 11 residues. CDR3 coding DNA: TGTGCCTGGACCAGAACCGGGGAGCTGTTTTTT. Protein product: CAWTRTGELFF.